This T cell receptor beta chain was identified in a study of blood T cell repertoires in COVID-19. The CDR3 has 15 residues. The germline V gene has CDR1 MNHEY and CDR2 SVGAGI. J was trimmed by 4 bases and V by 5 bases; bases with no gene match: 6. Sequenced by immunoSEQ multiplex PCR; TCRdb stores in-frame clones only, minus some. The sample holds fewer than 350,000 clones; approximately 86% are singletons and the top ten take 4% to 5%. This clonotype was obtained from a woman in her thirties or forties with acute COVID-19. Material for sequencing was PBMCs or T cells enriched from blood (not recorded which). The chain has TRBV6-5 and TRBJ2-7; 12 bases line up with TRBD1. The CDR3 reads CASSNPGQGAYEQYF. The CDR3 DNA sequence: TGTGCCAGCAGTAACCCGGGACAGGGGGCGTACGAGCAGTACTTC.